Presented here are 13 T cell receptor beta chains from one specimen sequenced in a study of cytomegalovirus exposure and HLA in healthy donors. Primers for the PCR totalled 60 Vbeta and 13 Jbeta. Some clones are missing from TCRdb's copy, which holds only in-frame ones; the method was immunoSEQ multiplex PCR. The sample holds around 170,000 clones, roughly 70% seen once. The specimen was PBMCs. The receptors here all came from a girl between 5 and 17 years old in good health and CMV-seronegative.

The genes are TRBV10-3 and TRBJ2-7, with 12 bases fitting TRBD1. The V segment lost 2 bases and the J segment 2 bases; nucleotides outside the gene matches: 4. The CDR3 has 16 residues. Germline CDR1 ENHRY, CDR2 SYGVKD. Here the CDR3 reads CAISEKGTGGPYEQYF. The DNA of the CDR3 is TGTGCCATCAGTGAGAAGGGGACAGGGGGCCCCTACGAGCAGTACTTC.

The chain carries TRBV30 and TRBJ2-7; a weak D match, TRBD1 (6 bases). Germline lookup yields CDR1 GTSNPN and CDR2 SVGIG (reference sequence). The CDR3 totals 11 residues. Trimming pared 5 bases from V and 4 bases from J, leaving 9 bases between. The CDR3 DNA reads as TGTGCCTGGGGACAGTTTTACGAGCAGTACTTC. Translation: CAWGQFYEQYF.

The chain carries TRBV2 and TRBJ2-1; TRBD2 is a possible D gene (6 bases). This CDR3 has 14 amino acids. Germline V gene sequence: CDR1 SNHLY, CDR2 FYNNEI. V was trimmed by 3 bases and J by 3 bases, leaving 9 bases between them. The CDR3 nucleotides read TGTGCCAGCAGTGAGAGACTAGACTACAATGAGCAGTTCTTC. Protein: CASSERLDYNEQFF.

J is TRBJ2-1 and V is TRBV9; 7 positions agree with TRBD1. V lost 2 bases to trimming and J lost 5 bases; unmatched junction nucleotides: 7. The germline CDR1 and CDR2 sequences are SGDLS and YYNGEE. This CDR3 is 15 amino acids long. The CDR3 here is CASSVTGVPNNEQFF. CDR3 nucleotides: TGTGCCAGCAGCGTTACAGGGGTTCCAAACAATGAGCAGTTCTTC.

Here the CDR3 reads CASSVGTLAGGGNEQFF. The CDR3 DNA sequence: TGTGCCAGCAGCGTAGGAACACTAGCGGGGGGCGGTAATGAGCAGTTCTTC. This chain links TRBV9 with TRBJ2-1; the match to TRBD2 covers 12 bases. The ends lost 0 bases at V and 7 bases at J; junction bases unmatched: 8. The length of the CDR3 is 17 residues. The germline V gene encodes CDR1 SGDLS and CDR2 YYNGEE. Complete variable domain (other parts from reference TRBV9 and TRBJ2-1): DSGVTQTPKHLITATGQRVTLRCSPRSGDLSVYWYQQSLDQGLQFLIQYYNGEERAKGNILERFSAQQFPDLHSELNLSSLELGDSALYFCASSVGTLAGGGNEQFFGPGTRLTVL.

The genes are TRBV29-1 and TRBJ2-3; D is uncertain. CDR3 length: 13 residues. CDR1 SQVTM and CDR2 ANQGSEA come from the germline V gene. CDR3 DNA: TGCAGTCATGTTGAGGCGGTCCCAGATACGCAGTATTTT. It encodes CSHVEAVPDTQYF.

J is TRBJ2-3 and V is TRBV2, with D perhaps TRBD2 (5 bases). CDR3 length: 13 residues. Germline CDR1 SNHLY, CDR2 FYNNEI. The V and J ends lost 7 bases and 4 bases respectively, with 12 bases between them. The CDR3 loop is CASTNRGADTQYF. The CDR3 nucleotides are TGTGCCAGCACAAATCGGGGTGCAGATACGCAGTATTTT.

V is TRBV5-1 and J is TRBJ1-5, with D possibly matching TRBD1 (5 bases). The V end was cut by 0 bases, the J end by 1 base, with 5 bases between. The CDR3 sequence is 14 residues long. Per germline, CDR1 SGHRS and CDR2 YFSETQ. The CDR3 DNA follows: TGCGCCAGCAGCTTGGGACAGAGCAATCAGCCCCAGCATTTT. Residues: CASSLGQSNQPQHF.

The table lists this clone with a few counts. The chain employs TRBV5-6 and TRBJ2-1; 13 bases map to TRBD2. Germline V gene sequence: CDR1 SGHDT, CDR2 YYEEEE. J was trimmed by 8 bases and V by 2 bases; bases with no gene match: 4. This CDR3 has 15 residues. The CDR3 region is CASSLGLAGVDEQFF. CDR3 nucleotide sequence: TGTGCCAGCAGCTTAGGACTAGCGGGGGTAGATGAGCAGTTCTTC. Filled out from reference TRBV5-6 and TRBJ2-1, the complete variable domain reads DAGVTQSPTHLIKTRGQQVTLRCSPKSGHDTVSWYQQALGQGPQFIFQYYEEEERQRGNFPDRFSGHQFPNYSSELNVNALLLGDSALYLCASSLGLAGVDEQFFGPGTRLTVL.

The CDR3 protein is CASINPGLGVETQYF. CDR3 in DNA: TGTGCCAGCATTAACCCGGGACTAGGTGTCGAGACCCAGTACTTC. This sequence joins TRBV6-6 and TRBJ2-5; 8 nucleotides align to TRBD2. Germline V gene lookup returns CDR1 MNHNY and CDR2 SVGAGI (reference sequence). This CDR3 is 15 amino acids long. The V segment lost 7 bases and the J segment 5 bases; nucleotides outside the gene matches: 12.

The V and J genes are TRBV6-1 and TRBJ1-1; D gene uncertain. Between the trimmed V and J ends, which lost 8 bases and 1 base, there was a span of 11 bases. CDR1 MNHNS and CDR2 SASEGT come from the germline V gene. CDR3 length: 13 residues. The CDR3 region has the DNA TGTGCCAGCCGGAGAATGGGGAACACTGAAGCTTTCTTT. Translating gives CASRRMGNTEAFF.

The rearrangement joins TRBV6-6 to TRBJ2-7, with 7 bases fitting TRBD1. Losses at the gene ends were 5 bases for V and 3 bases for J; bases not matched to a gene: 4. CDR3 length: 13 residues. Germline loops: CDR1 MNHNY, CDR2 SVGAGI (reference sequence). CDR3 coding DNA: TGTGCCAGCAGTATCCGGGACAGCTACGAGCAGTACTTC. As protein: CASSIRDSYEQYF.

The V and J genes are TRBV27 and TRBJ1-6; 8 nucleotides match TRBD1. Germline CDR1 is MNHEY and CDR2 is SMNVEV (reference sequence). J was trimmed by 10 bases and V by 3 bases; bases with no gene match: 8. The CDR3 runs to 15 residues. The CDR3 DNA sequence: TGTGCCAGCAGTTTGGGCAGGGGGCTGGGGTCACCCCTCCACTTT. Translated: CASSLGRGLGSPLHF.